The 5 T cell receptor beta chains below come from one sample, sequenced in a study of monozygotic twins with inflammatory bowel disease. TCRdb reprocessed the 5' RACE reads and keeps a single row for each CDR3 protein, giving no DNA. Its listing shows 420,000 or so distinct CDR3 sequences. The sample was blood. The receptors come from a human donor with ulcerative colitis or Crohn's disease, or a healthy co-twin of an affected twin (not recorded which).

This chain uses TRBV14 with TRBJ1-1; the D gene TCRdb calls, TRBD1, cannot be checked with no DNA. The germline gives CDR1 SGHDN, CDR2 FVKESK. This CDR3 is built from 16 residues. CDR3 sequence: CASSLNTGVRYTEAFF. Full variable domain (missing parts from reference TRBV14 and TRBJ1-1): EAGVTQFPSHSVIEKGQTVTLRCDPISGHDNLYWYRRVMGKEIKFLLHFVKESKQDESGMPNNRFLAERTGGTYSTLKVQPAELEDSGVYFCASSLNTGVRYTEAFFGQGTRLTVV.

This chain links TRBV28 with TRBJ2-3; TCRdb selects TRBD2, and the lack of DNA leaves this call unchecked. Per germline, CDR1 MDHEN and CDR2 SYDVKM. The length of the CDR3 is 15 residues. CDR3 loop: CASRTSGGFTDTQYF.

The chain joins TRBV18 to TRBJ1-2. The V gene's germline CDR1 is KGHSH and CDR2 LQKENI. The CDR3 covers 14 residues. CDR3 amino acids: CASSPVGANYGYTF.

The V and J genes are TRBV7-9 and TRBJ2-2; TCRdb designates TRBD2, a call that cannot be tested without DNA. The CDR3 is 16 residues long. The germline CDR1 and CDR2 sequences are SEHNR and FQNEAQ (reference sequence). CDR3 sequence: CASSLGLAEDVKELFF.

The V call is TRBV20-1, the J call TRBJ2-7; TCRdb designates TRBD1, a call that cannot be tested without DNA. The CDR3 has 14 residues. Germline V gene data show CDR1 as DFQATT and CDR2 as SNEGSKA (reference sequence). Here the CDR3 reads CSAGGQGDPYEQYF.